Sequencing of this TCR beta chain was carried out in a study of blood T cell repertoires in COVID-19. Across the whole study: Acute-phase and convalescent COVID-19 samples originated in the United States, Italy and Spain.

V gave up 2 bases and J gave up 1 base; unmatched junction bases: 7. The CDR3 contains 16 residues. CDR1 MGHRA and CDR2 YSYEKL come from the germline V gene. Here immunoSEQ multiplex PCR was the method, and the copy in TCRdb shows in-frame clones only, minus some. The sample has roughly 280,000 clones, about nine tenths seen once. This clone was counted once. The chain carries TRBV4-1 and TRBJ2-7; 8 nucleotides align to TRBD2. The clonotype was recovered from a woman aged 45 to 65 who had recovered from COVID-19. The sequencing input was peripheral blood. The CDR3 nucleotides are TGCGCCAGCAGCCAATTAAGCGGGAGTAGGTCCTACGAGCAGTACTTC. Translated: CASSQLSGSRSYEQYF.